A single sample is the source of the 7 T cell receptor beta chains below, sequenced in a study of early T cells in non-severe SARS-CoV-2 infection. TCRdb re-derived calls from the 5' RACE reads in MiXCR, one entry per CDR3 protein. The table records 25,000 to 35,000 distinct CDR3 sequences, approximately 6.4% of them present only once. The sequencing used whole blood, collected at baseline. The receptors derive from an adult who was a healthcare worker with PCR-confirmed SARS-CoV-2 infection or an uninfected control (not recorded which).

This clonotype was detected many times. The J gene is TRBJ2-1, the V gene TRBV7-9; 9 bases match TRBD2. J lost 8 bases, V lost 2 bases, and 7 bases had no gene match. Germline V lookup: CDR1 SEHNR, CDR2 FQNEAQ (reference sequence). The CDR3 has 15 amino acids. Written as DNA, the CDR3 is TGTGCCAGCAGCTTATGGGCTAGCGGGGATGATGAGCAGTTCTTC. It yields the protein CASSLWASGDDEQFF.

This clonotype showed up many times. This chain joins TRBV12-3 or TRBV12-4 and TRBJ2-7; 9 bases are shared with TRBD1. The trim removed 7 bases at V and 3 bases at J, leaving 7 bases unmatched. The CDR3 totals 14 residues. The DNA for the CDR3 is TGTGCCAGCACCCCCGGGACAGGGAACTACGAGCAGTACTTC. Encoded protein: CASTPGTGNYEQYF.

This clonotype was picked up many times. V usage is TRBV7-2 and J usage is TRBJ2-1, with D perhaps matching TRBD2 (7 bases). Germline-derived CDR1 and CDR2 are SGHTA and FQGNSA. Between the trimmed V and J ends, which lost 5 bases and 1 base, there was a span of 12 bases. The CDR3 has 15 residues. The CDR3 nucleotides are TGTGCCAGCAGCCTCAGGGGAGGGTCCTACAATGAGCAGTTCTTC. It specifies CASSLRGGSYNEQFF.

This clonotype was found many times. The chain has TRBV5-1 and TRBJ1-4; weak D call: TRBD1 (5 bases). The V end was cut by 1 base, the J end by 2 bases, with 21 bases between. Germline lookup yields CDR1 SGHRS and CDR2 YFSETQ. CDR3 length: 19 residues. CDR3 loop: CASSLWGRENGGTNEKLFF. CDR3 nucleotide sequence: TGCGCCAGCAGCTTGTGGGGCAGGGAGAACGGCGGGACTAATGAAAAACTGTTTTTT. Looking up the rest from reference TRBV5-1 and TRBJ1-4 gives the full variable domain: KAGVTQTPRYLIKTRGQQVTLSCSPISGHRSVSWYQQTPGQGLQFLFEYFSETQRNKGNFPGRFSGRQFSNSRSEMNVSTLELGDSALYLCASSLWGRENGGTNEKLFFGSGTQLSVL.

This clonotype was detected ten times or more. CDR3 amino acids: CASSFSGGTRETQYF. The CDR3 nucleotides are TGTGCCAGCAGTTTTAGCGGGGGGACCAGAGAGACCCAGTACTTC. The chain couples TRBV6-5 to TRBJ2-5; TRBD2 aligns across 10 bases. The germline V gene has CDR1 MNHEY and CDR2 SVGAGI. This CDR3 region has 15 residues. Losses at the gene ends were 4 bases for V and 4 bases for J; bases not matched to a gene: 6.

This clonotype was seen at least ten times. This chain uses TRBV7-3 with TRBJ2-2; 12 positions match TRBD1. Germline V gives CDR1 SGHTA, CDR2 FQGTGA. Trimming took 5 bases from V and 4 from J; bases not matched to a gene: 5. The CDR3 is 16 residues long. The CDR3 protein is CASSDRDRGRTGELFF. Written as DNA, the CDR3 is TGTGCCAGCAGCGACCGGGACAGGGGGCGCACCGGGGAGCTGTTTTTT.

This clonotype has a count of ten or more. This chain links TRBV6-2 or TRBV6-3 with TRBJ2-5, with a tentative D call TRBD2 (5 bases). The CDR3 sequence is 12 residues long. CDR1 is MNHEY and CDR2 is SVGEGT in the germline V gene. V was pared by 5 bases and J by 7 bases, with 11 bases between. The CDR3 region is CASSPLGRTQYF. CDR3 sequence (DNA): TGTGCCAGCAGTCCCCTTGGGAGGACCCAGTACTTC.